Listed below are T cell receptor beta chains from one sample, sequenced in a study of cytomegalovirus exposure and HLA in healthy donors. Only in-frame clones appear in the TCRdb table, and some are missing; sequencing was by immunoSEQ multiplex PCR. The sample includes tens of thousands of clones. The sample consisted of PBMCs. These receptors were collected from a woman aged 60-75 years in good health and CMV-seropositive. The CDR3 runs from the conserved cysteine through the conserved F or W. The D gene is left open where the match is weak.

v_call,j_call,d_call,cdr3_nt,cdr3_aa
TRBV25-1,TRBJ1-5,NA,TGTGCCAGCAGTGGCCGGGGACAGCCCCAGCATTTT,CASSGRGQPQHF
TRBV18,TRBJ2-2,NA,TGTGCCAGCTCACCATACGCGCAGGGCCGTACCGGGGAGCTGTTTTTT,CASSPYAQGRTGELFF
TRBV4-3,TRBJ1-2,NA,TGCGCCAGCAGCCAAGAATTAGGGGCTGATTATGGCTACACCTTC,CASSQELGADYGYTF
TRBV11-3,TRBJ2-5,NA,TGTGCCAGCAGCCCCACGGGAGAGACCCAGTACTTC,CASSPTGETQYF
TRBV2,TRBJ2-5,TRBD2,TGTGCCAGCCGATGGGGGGGGGAGACCCAGTACTTC,CASRWGGETQYF
TRBV7-2,TRBJ2-3,NA,TGTGCCAGCAGCCAGAACACAGATACGCAGTATTTT,CASSQNTDTQYF
TRBV5-6,TRBJ1-5,NA,TGTGCCAGCAGCGGCGGTCTCGATCAGCCCCAGCATTTT,CASSGGLDQPQHF
TRBV5-1,TRBJ2-7,NA,TGCGCCAGCAGCTTGGAAGGGCAGGGGCCCTACGAGCAGTACTTC,CASSLEGQGPYEQYF
TRBV4-3,TRBJ1-6,NA,TGCGCCAGCAGCCAAGGTCACTCAGGCTCACCCCTCCACTTT,CASSQGHSGSPLHF
TRBV5-4,TRBJ2-1,TRBD2,TGTGCCAGCAGCTTGTCTCTAGCGGCTAGCAATGAGCAGTTCTTC,CASSLSLAASNEQFF
TRBV6-1,TRBJ2-7,NA,TGTGCCAGCAGTGAACAAATGGACACGCCGAGACTCGGGTCCTACGAGCAGTACTTC,CASSEQMDTPRLGSYEQYF
TRBV25-1,TRBJ2-7,NA,TGTGCCAGCAGTGAATATGAGTATCCCTACGAGCAGTACTTC,CASSEYEYPYEQYF
TRBV27,TRBJ2-7,TRBD1,TGTGCCAGCAGTTTAGCCAGGGGGCCCTACGAGCAGTACTTC,CASSLARGPYEQYF
TRBV11-3,TRBJ2-2,NA,TGTGCCAGCAGCTTAACACAGAATGCCGGGGAGCTGTTTTTT,CASSLTQNAGELFF
TRBV9,TRBJ2-1,NA,TGTGCCAGCAGCCCCCAGGGTTATGAGCAGTTCTTC,CASSPQGYEQFF
TRBV29-1,TRBJ2-3,TRBD2,TGCAGCGTCAGATCAAGCGGGGGGGCAACAGATACGCAGTATTTT,CSVRSSGGATDTQYF
TRBV18,TRBJ2-7,TRBD1,TGTGCCAGCTCATCGACAGGGGTGACGTACGAGCAGTACTTC,CASSSTGVTYEQYF
TRBV9,TRBJ2-5,TRBD2,TGTGCCAGCAGGGCCGGTAGCGGGGTCCAAGAGACCCAGTACTTC,CASRAGSGVQETQYF
TRBV6-5,TRBJ2-1,TRBD2,TGTGCCAGCAACCCCAACGCGGGGGTTGGGGAGCAGTTCTTC,CASNPNAGVGEQFF
TRBV6-6,TRBJ2-1,TRBD2,TGTGCCAGCAGCCTCGGGGGACTAGCCTACAATGAGCAGTTCTTC,CASSLGGLAYNEQFF
TRBV27,TRBJ1-2,NA,TGTGCCAGCAGTTTAGCAGGCCTCTCTAACTATGGCTACACCTTC,CASSLAGLSNYGYTF
TRBV23-1,TRBJ2-4,NA,TGCGCCAGCAGTCAAAGAGGGCAGCCTAAAAACATTCAGTACTTC,CASSQRGQPKNIQYF
TRBV11-3,TRBJ2-7,TRBD2,TGTGCCAGCAGCTCGGGGGGGGGCGCAAAGTACGAGCAGTACTTC,CASSSGGGAKYEQYF
TRBV19,TRBJ2-7,NA,TGTGCCAGTAGTATAGAGGCAGGATATTACGAGCAGTACTTC,CASSIEAGYYEQYF
TRBV5-6,TRBJ1-2,TRBD1,TGTGCCAGCAGCTGGGAGAAGTTAGGGGACAGGGAATTTTCCTATGGCTACACCTTC,CASSWEKLGDREFSYGYTF
TRBV18,TRBJ2-7,TRBD1,TGTGCCAGCTCACGGGGACAGCTGAGCTCCTACGAGCAGTACTTC,CASSRGQLSSYEQYF
TRBV11-2,TRBJ1-1,NA,TGTGCCAGCAGCGCAGGGGCGGGCACTGAAGCTTTCTTT,CASSAGAGTEAFF
TRBV27,TRBJ1-5,NA,TGTGCCAGCAGGATCACAGGGTATAGCAATCAGCCCCAGCATTTT,CASRITGYSNQPQHF
TRBV29-1,TRBJ1-2,TRBD1,TGCAGCGTGGGCGCGCCTATTCCGGGACAGGGAGACTATGGCTACACCTTC,CSVGAPIPGQGDYGYTF
TRBV7-6,TRBJ1-2,NA,TGTGCCAGCAGCTTAGTACCGGGGGATGGCTACACCTTC,CASSLVPGDGYTF
TRBV13,TRBJ1-2,NA,TGTGCCAGCAGCCTTAGAATAGACAGCCCCTCCTATGGCTACACCTTC,CASSLRIDSPSYGYTF
TRBV11-3,TRBJ2-6,NA,TGTGCCAGCAGCTCCGCAGGGTCTGGGGCCAACGTCCTGACTTTC,CASSSAGSGANVLTF
TRBV5-1,TRBJ2-5,NA,TGCGCCAGCAGTGGGCACGGGGGGCCGGGAGAGACCCAGTACTTC,CASSGHGGPGETQYF
TRBV6-1,TRBJ1-5,NA,TGTGCCAGCAGTGAAAGCGGTTTTCAGCCCCAGCATTTT,CASSESGFQPQHF
TRBV6-1,TRBJ1-5,TRBD1,TGTGCCAGCAGTGAGACAGGGGGGCATCAGCCCCAGCATTTT,CASSETGGHQPQHF
TRBV5-4,TRBJ1-2,NA,TGTGCCAGCAGCTTGTTTGCAGGCAACTATGGCTACACCTTC,CASSLFAGNYGYTF
TRBV9,TRBJ1-4,NA,TGTGCCAGCAGTCCTCGGTGGGGCGGGGGGGAAAAACTGTTTTTT,CASSPRWGGGEKLFF
TRBV19,TRBJ2-3,TRBD1,TGTGCCAGTAGTCGAGGGACAGGAGCCACAGATACGCAGTATTTT,CASSRGTGATDTQYF
TRBV9,TRBJ2-2,NA,TGTGCCAGCAGCGTAGGGGAGGCCGCGAACACCGGGGAGCTGTTTTTT,CASSVGEAANTGELFF
TRBV5-1,TRBJ2-3,NA,TGCGCCAGCAAGGGGGGGGCCCAAAGCACAGATACGCAGTATTTT,CASKGGAQSTDTQYF
TRBV6-1,TRBJ1-4,NA,TGTGCCGGGTGCCCTCGACCGGGTGGAAAACTGTTTTTT,CAGCPRPGGKLFF
TRBV5-1,TRBJ1-2,TRBD1,TGCGCCAGCAGCTCCAGGGGGCTTGATGGCTACACCTTC,CASSSRGLDGYTF
TRBV5-1,TRBJ1-2,TRBD1,TGCGCCAGCAGCTCGGACCCGGGACAGGGGGCCGGTGGCTACACCTTC,CASSSDPGQGAGGYTF
TRBV19,TRBJ1-1,TRBD1,TGTGCCAGTAGTATTACAGGGGGCATCGACACTGAAGCTTTCTTT,CASSITGGIDTEAFF
TRBV2,TRBJ1-6,NA,TGTGCCAGCAGAGTGGACGGGACGGGACAACTACCCCTCCACTTT,CASRVDGTGQLPLHF
TRBV27,TRBJ2-1,NA,TGTGCCAGCAGTTTATCCCAAAGGGGACTTGCCAATGAGCAGTTCTTC,CASSLSQRGLANEQFF
TRBV5-4,TRBJ1-4,TRBD1,TGTGCCAGCAGCTTGGGACAGGGGGCGTCTAATGAAAAACTGTTTTTT,CASSLGQGASNEKLFF
TRBV10-3,TRBJ1-1,NA,TGTGCCATCAGTGGCGTGGGCGGGAGCACTGAAGCTTTCTTT,CAISGVGGSTEAFF
TRBV6-6,TRBJ1-1,TRBD1,TGTGCCAGCAGGGGACAGGTGAACACTGAAGCTTTCTTT,CASRGQVNTEAFF
TRBV5-1,TRBJ2-4,NA,TGCGCCAGCAGCTTATCGGGGGTGGAAGCCAAAAACATTCAGTACTTC,CASSLSGVEAKNIQYF
TRBV27,TRBJ1-4,NA,TGTGCCAGCAGTTTGTCCAGGATGGGTGAAAAACTGTTTTTT,CASSLSRMGEKLFF
TRBV29-1,TRBJ2-7,TRBD1,TGCAGCGTTATACAGGGGGCCTACGAGCAGTACTTC,CSVIQGAYEQYF
TRBV5-1,TRBJ1-4,TRBD1,TGCGCCAGCAGCCGGGGACAGGTGGTGTTATCTAATGAAAAACTGTTTTTT,CASSRGQVVLSNEKLFF